This T cell receptor (beta chain) is drawn from a study of cytomegalovirus exposure and HLA in healthy donors (dated by TCRdb to the late 2010s). As for the study more broadly: The 500 to 800 repertoires of the first cohort and the approximately 110 validation repertoires were produced on the same platform, according to a later analysis. The study aimed to test whether cataloging public T cell receptors could reveal signatures of past pathogen exposure. High-throughput TCR immunosequencing, statistical association of individual TCRs with disease status, and machine learning were combined to predict cytomegalovirus infection status. In addition to the first cohort of approximately 650 subjects, a separate validation cohort of over 90 different subjects was used. What the research found in general, with its limitations: In a later analysis, TCRs clustered in the first cohort were found to also tend to co-occur in the roughly 130 validation repertoires, with 85% to 95% of cluster scores above 0. A later analysis lacked HLA typing for the validation cohort, so it scored co-occurrence in that cohort across all 120 repertoires. According to the authors, the approach could potentially be generalized to other disease states and immunological phenotypes. The study listed over 150 TCR beta chains as associated with cytomegalovirus. Cytomegalovirus status was reported to be diagnosed by the classifier with high specificity and sensitivity in both the original and validation cohorts. Most TCR sequences were observed very rarely across donors, whereas some public TCRs were present in many individuals. A few of the identified cytomegalovirus-associated TCR beta chains were confirmed in vitro to be specific for cytomegalovirus antigens.

Comment on this clone: The target of this receptor is not known. Nothing much larger sits one base from this clone, and base qualities are not available.

Libraries were constructed by the immunoSEQ multiplex PCR assay. On the authors' methods: A statistical classification framework was built for diagnosing cytomegalovirus status from the catalog of TCR beta chain sequences. The immuneACCESS repertoire file appears here via TCRdb, limited to in-frame rearrangements. These files lack a portion of the clones; in checked studies, under half of the deficit traces to unresolved V genes, and the cause of the others is not known. V, J and clone size are taken as reported in that table, and D and trimming were inferred from the DNA itself. The sample yields around 180,000 clones; approximately 84% were counted once. The ten largest make up 6% to 9% of the sample. Separate from the approximately 690-subject first cohort, the validation cohort of about 110 subjects was the group to which the donors belonged. The CDR3 goes from the cysteine to the phenylalanine over 16 residues. The DNA shown is the 48-base CDR3, in frame from base 1. For this chain, trimming is 7 bases at the V end and 0 bases at the J end, and the number of junction bases without a gene match is 5. As encoded in the germline V gene, CDR1 is SQVTM while CDR2 is ANQGSEA.

The receptor chain draws on TRBV29-1 and TRBJ2-2, with 13 bases matching TRBD2. Sequenced input: PBMCs. The receptor's source is a young man in good health and CMV-seropositive. This receptor has the CDR3 CSGGGLAGTNTGELFF. Read as DNA, the sequence is TGCAGCGGCGGGGGACTAGCGGGAACGAACACCGGGGAGCTGTTTTTT.